The table lists the clone carrying this T cell receptor (beta chain) with a few counts. Its antigen is not identified. The data stem from a study of T cells after yellow fever vaccination. Trimming took 3 bases from V and 6 from J; bases not matched to a gene: 6. The germline CDR1 and CDR2 sequences are LNHDA and SQIVND (reference sequence). The CDR3 totals 14 residues. TCRdb re-analysed the 5' RACE reads in MiXCR, keeping a single row per CDR3 protein. This table holds 600,000 to 750,000 distinct CDR3 sequences, roughly an eighth found once. Findings and caveats of the study: Booster sampling recovered most clones from primary vaccination (96% CD4, just over 85% CD8).

Material: PBMCs, obtained on the day of the yellow fever booster vaccination. The gene calls are TRBV19 and TRBJ2-7, with TRBD2 matching 9 bases. The TCR sequence derives from a man under 40 who received the YFV17D yellow fever vaccine. The CDR3 coding sequence is TGTGCCAGTAGTATTAGCGGGAGCGTCCTCGAGCAGTACTTC. It encodes CASSISGSVLEQYF.